A single sample is the source of the 13 T cell receptor beta chains below, sequenced in a study of cytomegalovirus exposure and HLA in healthy donors. Use of 60 Vbeta and 13 Jbeta primers characterized the PCR. TCRdb keeps only in-frame clones here, not all; method: immunoSEQ multiplex PCR. The sample yields around 100,000 clones, around 77% seen once. The sequenced sample consisted of PBMCs. The receptors here all came from a woman aged 55 to 70 in good health and CMV-seropositive.

V usage is TRBV6-1 and J usage is TRBJ1-4; D is perhaps TRBD1 (6 bases). Deletions cut 2 bases from V and 8 bases from J, with 12 bases between. The germline V gene has CDR1 MNHNS and CDR2 SASEGT. The CDR3 spans 14 residues. The CDR3 nucleotides are TGTGCCAGCAGTGAATGGGGGCGTGGGGAAAAACTGTTTTTT. Protein: CASSEWGRGEKLFF.

The gene calls are TRBV9 and TRBJ2-1, with 10 bases fitting TRBD2. The CDR3 is made up of 14 amino acids. V was pared by 3 bases and J by 8 bases, with 5 bases of the junction left unmatched. Germline loops: CDR1 SGDLS, CDR2 YYNGEE. CDR3 bases: TGTGCCAGCAGCGCTAGCGGGAGCTTGGATGAGCAGTTCTTC. It codes for CASSASGSLDEQFF.

The rearrangement joins TRBV27 to TRBJ1-1; 9 bases align to TRBD1. CDR1 is MNHEY and CDR2 is SMNVEV in the germline V gene (reference sequence). Trimming removed 6 bases from V and 4 bases from J; junction bases left unmatched: 6. This CDR3 has 14 amino acids. The chain's CDR3 is CASRPTGGGTEAFF. The DNA of the CDR3 is TGTGCCAGCAGACCAACAGGGGGCGGCACTGAAGCTTTCTTT.

The chain uses TRBV7-2 and TRBJ2-5, with 10 bases aligning to TRBD1. Germline trimming cut 5 bases from V and 5 bases from J; bases unmatched to any gene: 8. Germline values: CDR1 SGHTA, CDR2 FQGNSA. The CDR3 is 15 residues long. Written as DNA, the CDR3 is TGTGCCAGCAGCCTCGGACAGGGGGGTTGGGAGACCCAGTACTTC. Protein sequence: CASSLGQGGWETQYF.

The chain couples TRBV10-3 to TRBJ2-7, with 8 positions matching TRBD1. Trimming took 8 bases from V and 9 from J; bases not matched to a gene: 6. The germline CDR1 and CDR2 sequences are ENHRY and SYGVKD. The CDR3 is 11 residues long. The CDR3 bases are TGTGCCATCTCGACAGGGACAGGGCAGTACTTC. It translates to CAISTGTGQYF.

The gene calls are TRBV7-2 and TRBJ2-2; D not resolved. Trimming took off 1 base at V and 5 bases at J, with 5 bases between the two ends. Per the germline V gene, CDR1 is SGHTA and CDR2 is FQGNSA. This CDR3 comprises 13 residues. The CDR3 DNA reads TGTGCCAGCAGCTTAGTCCATACCGGGGAGCTGTTTTTT. Translation gives CASSLVHTGELFF. Full variable domain (outside the CDR3, taken from reference TRBV7-2 and TRBJ2-2): GAGVSQSPSNKVTEKGKDVELRCDPISGHTALYWYRQSLGQGLEFLIYFQGNSAPDKSGLPSDRFSAERTGGSVSTLTIQRTQQEDSAVYLCASSLVHTGELFFGEGSRLTVL.

The sample holds a few counts of this clone. The chain joins TRBV5-6 to TRBJ1-1; perhaps TRBD1 as D (6 bases). V lost 3 bases, J lost 0 bases, and 12 bases lay in between. The germline CDR1 and CDR2 sequences are SGHDT and YYEEEE. The CDR3 totals 15 residues. DNA for the CDR3: TGTGCCAGCAGCTGGATAGGACAGTTGAACACTGAAGCTTTCTTT. Translated: CASSWIGQLNTEAFF.

V is TRBV4-1 and J is TRBJ2-7, with TRBD2 as a possible D gene (5 bases). The CDR3 consists of 15 residues. Germline values: CDR1 MGHRA, CDR2 YSYEKL. The V and J ends lost 1 base and 2 bases respectively, with 12 bases between them. CDR3 DNA: TGCGCCAGCAGCCAAGCCCCTTCGGGGACCTACGAGCAGTACTTC. Translating gives CASSQAPSGTYEQYF.

The sample holds one count of this clone. V is TRBV5-1 and J is TRBJ2-5; D might be TRBD2 (5 bases). The V gene lost 3 bases and the J gene lost 4 bases, with 13 bases spanning the gap. In germline, CDR1 is SGHRS, CDR2 YFSETQ. This CDR3 comprises 14 residues. Here the CDR3 reads CASSSEPSRETQYF. CDR3 DNA sequence: TGCGCCAGCAGCTCGGAACCTAGCAGAGAGACCCAGTACTTC. The full variable domain, with the rest looked up from reference TRBV5-1 and TRBJ2-5, is KAGVTQTPRYLIKTRGQQVTLSCSPISGHRSVSWYQQTPGQGLQFLFEYFSETQRNKGNFPGRFSGRQFSNSRSEMNVSTLELGDSALYLCASSSEPSRETQYFGPGTRLLVL.

The chain recombines TRBV5-1 with TRBJ1-2, with TRBD1 matching over 10 bases. Germline lookup yields CDR1 SGHRS and CDR2 YFSETQ. Trimming removed 1 base from V and 5 bases from J; junction bases left unmatched: 2. The CDR3 covers 14 residues. The CDR3 spells CASSLQGQGYGYTF. The CDR3 coding sequence is TGCGCCAGCAGCTTGCAGGGACAGGGGTATGGCTACACCTTC. Filled out from reference TRBV5-1 and TRBJ1-2, the complete variable domain reads KAGVTQTPRYLIKTRGQQVTLSCSPISGHRSVSWYQQTPGQGLQFLFEYFSETQRNKGNFPGRFSGRQFSNSRSEMNVSTLELGDSALYLCASSLQGQGYGYTFGSGTRLTVV.

V gene TRBV5-6 combines with J gene TRBJ1-6; D remains unclear. The germline gives CDR1 SGHDT, CDR2 YYEEEE. Trimming cost V 0 bases and J 10 bases, with 11 bases left between them. This CDR3 is 14 amino acids long. CDR3 nucleotide sequence: TGTGCCAGCAGCTTGGGACTAGGGTACTCACCCCTCCACTTT. This translates into CASSLGLGYSPLHF.

The chain carries TRBV5-1 and TRBJ1-5; possible D gene TRBD1, 6 bases. The CDR3 length is 16 residues. In germline, CDR1 is SGHRS, CDR2 YFSETQ. Between the trimmed V and J ends, which lost 4 bases and 4 bases, there was a span of 18 bases. DNA of the CDR3: TGCGCCAGCAGCCCCCCCCAGGACAGTCGTAATCAGCCCCAGCATTTT. Protein product: CASSPPQDSRNQPQHF.

The chain uses TRBV28 and TRBJ2-1; D unresolved. Trimming cost V 3 bases and J 0 bases, with 15 bases left between them. Germline CDR1 is MDHEN and CDR2 is SYDVKM. The CDR3 covers 17 residues. The CDR3 spells CASSFNRPSSSYNEQFF. The DNA of the CDR3 is TGTGCCAGCAGTTTCAACAGACCTTCCAGCTCCTACAATGAGCAGTTCTTC.